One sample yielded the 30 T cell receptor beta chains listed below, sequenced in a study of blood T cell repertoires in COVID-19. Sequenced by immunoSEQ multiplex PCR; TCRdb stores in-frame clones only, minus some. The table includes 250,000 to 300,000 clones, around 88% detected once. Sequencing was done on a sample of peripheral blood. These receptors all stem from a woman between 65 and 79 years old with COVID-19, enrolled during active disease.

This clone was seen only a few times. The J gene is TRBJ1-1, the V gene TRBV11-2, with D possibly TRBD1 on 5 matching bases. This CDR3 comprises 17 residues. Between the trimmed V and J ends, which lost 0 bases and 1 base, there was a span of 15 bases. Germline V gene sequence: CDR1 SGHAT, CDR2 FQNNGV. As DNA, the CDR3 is TGTGCCAGCAGCTTAGACAGGGCCCCCCTGGAGAACACTGAAGCTTTCTTT. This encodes CASSLDRAPLENTEAFF.

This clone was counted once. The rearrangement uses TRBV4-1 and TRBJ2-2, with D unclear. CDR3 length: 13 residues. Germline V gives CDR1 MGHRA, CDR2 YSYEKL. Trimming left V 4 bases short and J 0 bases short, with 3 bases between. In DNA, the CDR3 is TGCGCCAGCAGCCCCTCGAACACCGGGGAGCTGTTTTTT. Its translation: CASSPSNTGELFF.

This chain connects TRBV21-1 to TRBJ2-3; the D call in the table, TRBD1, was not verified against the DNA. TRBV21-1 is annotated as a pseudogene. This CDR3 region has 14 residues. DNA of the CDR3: TGTGCCAGCAGCTTCTACAGGGAGACAGATACGCAGTATTTT. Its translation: CASSFYRETDTQYF.

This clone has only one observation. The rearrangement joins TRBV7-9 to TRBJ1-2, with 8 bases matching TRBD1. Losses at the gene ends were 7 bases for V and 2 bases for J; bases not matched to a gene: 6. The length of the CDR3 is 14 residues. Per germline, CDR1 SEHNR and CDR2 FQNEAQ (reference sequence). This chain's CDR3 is CASTLGQGNYGYTF. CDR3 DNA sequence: TGTGCCAGCACCCTCGGACAGGGAAACTATGGCTACACCTTC.

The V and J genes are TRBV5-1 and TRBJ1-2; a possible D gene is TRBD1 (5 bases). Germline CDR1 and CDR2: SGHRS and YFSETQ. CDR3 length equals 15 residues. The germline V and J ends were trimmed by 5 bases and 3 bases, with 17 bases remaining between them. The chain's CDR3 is CASSLDGIGDYGYTF. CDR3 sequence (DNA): TGCGCCAGCAGTCTAGACGGTATAGGGGACTATGGCTACACCTTC.

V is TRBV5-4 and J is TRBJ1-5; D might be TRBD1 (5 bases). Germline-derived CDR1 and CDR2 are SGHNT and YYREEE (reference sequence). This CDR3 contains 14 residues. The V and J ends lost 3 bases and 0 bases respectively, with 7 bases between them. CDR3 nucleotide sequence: TGTGCCAGCAGCTCCGGGGGTAGCAATCAGCCCCAGCATTTT. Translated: CASSSGGSNQPQHF.

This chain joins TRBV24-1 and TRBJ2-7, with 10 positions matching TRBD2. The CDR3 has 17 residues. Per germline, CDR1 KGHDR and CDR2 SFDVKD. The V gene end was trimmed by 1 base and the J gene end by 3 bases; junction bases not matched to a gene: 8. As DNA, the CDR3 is TGTGCCACCAGTGATTTAGGACCTCTAGCGGGGGTCTACGAGCAGTACTTC. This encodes CATSDLGPLAGVYEQYF.

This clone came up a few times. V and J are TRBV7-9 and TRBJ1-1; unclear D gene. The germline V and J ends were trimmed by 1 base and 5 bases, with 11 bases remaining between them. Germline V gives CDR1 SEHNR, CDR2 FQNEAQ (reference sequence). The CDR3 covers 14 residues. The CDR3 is CASSLDREGTEAFF. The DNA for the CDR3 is TGTGCCAGCAGCTTAGACCGGGAAGGGACTGAAGCTTTCTTT.

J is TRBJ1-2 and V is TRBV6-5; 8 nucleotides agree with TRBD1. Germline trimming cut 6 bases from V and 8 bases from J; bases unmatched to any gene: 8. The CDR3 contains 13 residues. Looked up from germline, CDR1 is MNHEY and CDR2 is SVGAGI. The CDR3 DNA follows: TGTGCCAGCAGCCCCGCAGGGGGCGAGGGCTACACCTTC. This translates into CASSPAGGEGYTF.

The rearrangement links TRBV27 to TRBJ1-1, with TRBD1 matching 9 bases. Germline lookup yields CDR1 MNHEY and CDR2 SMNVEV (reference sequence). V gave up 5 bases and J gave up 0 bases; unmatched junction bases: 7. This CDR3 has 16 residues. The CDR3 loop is CASSPWDREMNTEAFF. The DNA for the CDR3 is TGTGCCAGCAGTCCCTGGGACAGGGAAATGAACACTGAAGCTTTCTTT.

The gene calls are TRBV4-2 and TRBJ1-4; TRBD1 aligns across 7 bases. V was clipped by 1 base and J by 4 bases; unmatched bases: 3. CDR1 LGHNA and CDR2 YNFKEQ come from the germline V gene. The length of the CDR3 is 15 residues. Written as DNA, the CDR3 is TGTGCCAGCAGCCAAGCAGGGGGATATAATGAAAAACTGTTTTTT. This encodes CASSQAGGYNEKLFF.

The CDR3, as DNA: TGTGCCATTAGGGGGCCAACCTCCTACGAGCAGTACTTC. Translating it yields CAIRGPTSYEQYF. The chain links TRBV10-3 to TRBJ2-7, with 7 bases fitting TRBD1. Losses at the gene ends were 9 bases for V and 0 bases for J; bases not matched to a gene: 5. The CDR3 is 13 amino acids. Germline V gene data show CDR1 as ENHRY and CDR2 as SYGVKD.

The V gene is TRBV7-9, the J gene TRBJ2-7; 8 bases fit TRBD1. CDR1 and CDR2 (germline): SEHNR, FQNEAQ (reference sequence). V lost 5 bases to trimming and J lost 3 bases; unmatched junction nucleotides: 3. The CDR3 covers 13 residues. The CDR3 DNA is TGTGCCAGCAGCATCGGACAGGGCTACGAGCAGTACTTC. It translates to CASSIGQGYEQYF.

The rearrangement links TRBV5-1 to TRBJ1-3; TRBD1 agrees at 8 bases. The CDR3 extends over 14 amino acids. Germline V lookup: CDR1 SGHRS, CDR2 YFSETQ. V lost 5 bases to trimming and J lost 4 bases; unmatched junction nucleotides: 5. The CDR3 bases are TGCGCCAGCAGTTACGGACAGGGCGGAAACACCATATATTTT. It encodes CASSYGQGGNTIYF.

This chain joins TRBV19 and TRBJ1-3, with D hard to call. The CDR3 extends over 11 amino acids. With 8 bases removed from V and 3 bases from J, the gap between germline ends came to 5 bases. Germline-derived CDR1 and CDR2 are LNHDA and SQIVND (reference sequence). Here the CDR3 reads CASLLGNTIYF. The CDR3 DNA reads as TGTGCCAGTCTACTTGGAAACACCATATATTTT.

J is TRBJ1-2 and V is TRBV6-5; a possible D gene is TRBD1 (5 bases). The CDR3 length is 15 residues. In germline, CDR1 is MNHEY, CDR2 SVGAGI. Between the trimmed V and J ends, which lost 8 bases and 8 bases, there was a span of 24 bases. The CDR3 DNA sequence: TGTGCCAGCCGCCCCCCCTGGGGGAGGGTTCGCGGCTACACCTTC. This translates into CASRPPWGRVRGYTF.

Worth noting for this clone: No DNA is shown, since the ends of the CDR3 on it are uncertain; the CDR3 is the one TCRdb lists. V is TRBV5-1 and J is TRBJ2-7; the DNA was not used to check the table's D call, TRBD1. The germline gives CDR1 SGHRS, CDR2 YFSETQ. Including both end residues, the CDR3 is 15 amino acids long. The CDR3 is CASSTSTGRNYEQYF.

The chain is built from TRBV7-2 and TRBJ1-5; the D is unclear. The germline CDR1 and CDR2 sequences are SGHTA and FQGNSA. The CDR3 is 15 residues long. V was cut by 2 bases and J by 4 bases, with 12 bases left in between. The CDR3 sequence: CASSLYTAVNQPQHF. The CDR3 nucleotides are TGTGCCAGCAGCTTATACACCGCCGTGAATCAGCCCCAGCATTTT.

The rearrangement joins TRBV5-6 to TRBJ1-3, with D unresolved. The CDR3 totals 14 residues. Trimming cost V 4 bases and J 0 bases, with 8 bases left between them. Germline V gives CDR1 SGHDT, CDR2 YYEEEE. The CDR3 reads CASSVVSSGNTIYF. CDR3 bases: TGTGCCAGCAGCGTAGTGAGCTCTGGAAACACCATATATTTT. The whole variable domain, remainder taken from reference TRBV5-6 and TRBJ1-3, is DAGVTQSPTHLIKTRGQQVTLRCSPKSGHDTVSWYQQALGQGPQFIFQYYEEEERQRGNFPDRFSGHQFPNYSSELNVNALLLGDSALYLCASSVVSSGNTIYFGEGSWLTVV.

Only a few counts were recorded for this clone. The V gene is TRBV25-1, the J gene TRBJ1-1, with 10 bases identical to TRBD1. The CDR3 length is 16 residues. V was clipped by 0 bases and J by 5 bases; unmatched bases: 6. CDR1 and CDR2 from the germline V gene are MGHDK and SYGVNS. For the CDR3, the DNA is TGTGCCAGCAGTGAATATATCGGACAGGGGGGGACTGAAGCTTTCTTT. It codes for CASSEYIGQGGTEAFF.

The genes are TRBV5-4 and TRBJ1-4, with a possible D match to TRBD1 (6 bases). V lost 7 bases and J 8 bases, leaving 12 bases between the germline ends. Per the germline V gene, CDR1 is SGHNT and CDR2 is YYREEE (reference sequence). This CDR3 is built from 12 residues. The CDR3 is CASSAQGEKLFF. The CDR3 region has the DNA TGTGCCAGCTCCGCCCAGGGGGAAAAACTGTTTTTT. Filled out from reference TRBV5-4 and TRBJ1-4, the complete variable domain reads ETGVTQSPTHLIKTRGQQVTLRCSSQSGHNTVSWYQQALGQGPQFIFQYYREEENGRGNFPPRFSGLQFPNYSSELNVNALELDDSALYLCASSAQGEKLFFGSGTQLSVL.

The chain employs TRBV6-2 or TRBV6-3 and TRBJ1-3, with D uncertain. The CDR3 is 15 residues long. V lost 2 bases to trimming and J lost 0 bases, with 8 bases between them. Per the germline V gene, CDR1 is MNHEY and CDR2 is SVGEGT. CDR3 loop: CASSYTYSSGNTIYF. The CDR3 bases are TGTGCCAGCAGTTACACCTACAGCTCTGGAAACACCATATATTTT.

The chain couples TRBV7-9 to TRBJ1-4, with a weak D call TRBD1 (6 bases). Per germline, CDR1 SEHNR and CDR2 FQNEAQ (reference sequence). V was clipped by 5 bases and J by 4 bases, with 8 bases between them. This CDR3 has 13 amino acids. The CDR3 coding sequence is TGTGCCAGCAGCCCGGACAGTAATGAAAAACTGTTTTTT. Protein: CASSPDSNEKLFF.

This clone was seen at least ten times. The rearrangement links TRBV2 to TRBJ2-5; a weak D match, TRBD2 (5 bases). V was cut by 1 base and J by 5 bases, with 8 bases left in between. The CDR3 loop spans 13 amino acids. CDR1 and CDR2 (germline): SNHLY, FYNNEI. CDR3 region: CASSEGWRETQYF. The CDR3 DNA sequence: TGTGCCAGCAGTGAAGGGTGGAGGGAGACCCAGTACTTC.

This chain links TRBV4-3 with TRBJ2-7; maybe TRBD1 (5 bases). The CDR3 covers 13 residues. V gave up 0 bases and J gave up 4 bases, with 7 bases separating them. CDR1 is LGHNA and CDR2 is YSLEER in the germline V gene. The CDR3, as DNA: TGCGCCAGCAGCCAAGACGCAGGGTACGAGCAGTACTTC. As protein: CASSQDAGYEQYF.

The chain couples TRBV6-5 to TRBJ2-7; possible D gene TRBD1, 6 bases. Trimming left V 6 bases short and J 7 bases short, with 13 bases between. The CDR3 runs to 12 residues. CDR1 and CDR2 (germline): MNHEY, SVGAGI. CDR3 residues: CASSTQGWEQYF. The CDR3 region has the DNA TGTGCCAGCAGCACTCAGGGGTGGGAGCAGTACTTC.

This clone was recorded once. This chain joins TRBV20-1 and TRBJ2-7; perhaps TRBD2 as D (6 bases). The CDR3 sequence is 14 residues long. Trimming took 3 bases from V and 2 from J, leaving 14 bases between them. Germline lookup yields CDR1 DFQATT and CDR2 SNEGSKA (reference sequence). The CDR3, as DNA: TGCAGTGCTAGTCGCCCTGGACTAACCTACGAGCAGTACTTC. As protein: CSASRPGLTYEQYF.

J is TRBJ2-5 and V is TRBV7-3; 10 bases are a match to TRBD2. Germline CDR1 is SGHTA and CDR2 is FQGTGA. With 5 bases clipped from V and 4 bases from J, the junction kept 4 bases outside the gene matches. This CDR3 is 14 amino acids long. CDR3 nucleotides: TGTGCCAGCAGCGTAGCGGGGGGCGGAGAGACCCAGTACTTC. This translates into CASSVAGGGETQYF.

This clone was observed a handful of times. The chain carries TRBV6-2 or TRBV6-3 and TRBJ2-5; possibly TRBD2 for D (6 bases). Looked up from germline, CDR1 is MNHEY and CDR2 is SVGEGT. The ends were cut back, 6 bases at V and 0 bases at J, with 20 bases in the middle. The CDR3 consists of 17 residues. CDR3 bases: TGTGCCAGCAGCCGACGTACTAGCTCATCGTACCAAGAGACCCAGTACTTC. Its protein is CASSRRTSSSYQETQYF.

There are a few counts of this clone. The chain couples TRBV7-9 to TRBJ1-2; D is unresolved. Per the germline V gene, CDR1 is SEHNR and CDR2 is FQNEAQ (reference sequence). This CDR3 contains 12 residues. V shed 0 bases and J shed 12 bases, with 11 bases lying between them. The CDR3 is CASSLASGYHTF. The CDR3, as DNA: TGTGCCAGCAGCTTAGCTTCGGGATATCACACCTTC.